This record covers a single T cell receptor beta chain. The antigen is not known. 60 Vbeta and 13 Jbeta primers were used in PCR. Generated by immunoSEQ multiplex PCR, the TCRdb table keeps only in-frame clones and is missing some. The sample shows under 130,000 clones, 70% to 80% of them seen only once. These data belong to a study of cytomegalovirus exposure and HLA in healthy donors. The study, taken as a whole, reports: In terms of immune exposure information, only CMV serostatus was available. Roughly even sequencing depth across donors was the assumption behind the presence/absence analyses.

This receptor was obtained from a female donor in good health and CMV-seropositive. Sequencing was done on a sample of PBMCs.

CDR3 loop: CAISATGGYEQYF. As DNA, the CDR3 is TGTGCCATCAGTGCCACCGGGGGATACGAGCAGTACTTC. The chain recombines TRBV10-3 with TRBJ2-7, with D possibly being TRBD2 (6 bases). With 4 bases removed from V and 4 bases from J, the gap between germline ends came to 11 bases. In germline, CDR1 is ENHRY, CDR2 SYGVKD. This CDR3 spans 13 amino acids.